This T cell receptor beta chain was found in a study of OX40 agonist ivuxolimab in advanced cancers. This CDR3 region has 16 residues. Trimming took 1 base from V and 4 from J; bases not matched to a gene: 8. CDR1 and CDR2 (germline): LGHNA, YSLEER. Profiling relied on immunoSEQ multiplex PCR, and the TCRdb table lists in-frame clones only, not all of them. The sample records 80,000 to 100,000 clones, 94% being singletons. Enrollment shut out patients with autoimmune disease history or systemic immunosuppression. Here the sequenced sample was CD4+ or CD8+ T cells sorted from blood, taken in a trial of the OX40 agonist ivuxolimab. The clonotype comes from an adult with an advanced solid tumor such as melanoma, head and neck, liver or kidney cancer. The chain couples TRBV4-3 to TRBJ2-5; 8 bases match TRBD1. The CDR3 sequence: CASSQGGTGGGETQYF. CDR3 sequence (DNA): TGCGCCAGCAGCCAAGGTGGAACAGGGGGAGGAGAGACCCAGTACTTC.